This TCR beta chain is drawn from a study of human T cells and chemical hapten exposure (dated by TCRdb to 2020 to 2022). With regard to the full study: For sensitization, 2% DPC in acetone was applied to a 2 cm by 2 cm area of upper inner arm skin. For TCR sequencing, blood came from over 25 alopecia patients at anywhere from one to four time points (pre-sensitization, 2, 6 and 24 weeks). Peripheral blood TCR repertoire changes were tracked in vivo in alopecia patients during primary and secondary sensitization to the hapten diphenylcyclopropenone (DPC). Throughout the roughly 25-week study period, patients were also given weekly therapeutic DPC doses on the scalp. Blood samples were taken from patients before sensitization (week 0) and at 2, 6 and about 24 weeks after DPC sensitization. The patient cohort, mostly female, included alopecia areata with under or over 50% scalp involvement, alopecia totalis and alopecia universalis. Patch testing on the upper back used Finn chambers containing 0.01% DPC, with scoring done after 6 days according to International Contact Dermatitis Research Group standards. Libraries were combined into a pool for sequencing, and differences in TCR yield between samples came mainly from small differences in library volumes within the pool.

General findings and caveats noted by the study authors: The number of PT1 expanded TCRs positively correlated with patch test score, significant at thresholds 8, 16 and 32 but not 4. DPC sensitization did not change how many TCRs were above 1 in 1000 frequency, and no evidence was found of alterations in global repertoire structure. Because all patients had alopecia, a presumed autoimmune disease, the immune response of the patients might differ from that of healthy individuals. Compared with pre-sensitization or healthy control sets, expanded TCRs formed significantly more large CDR3 similarity clusters, which is consistent with antigen-driven responses. After repeated subsampling, changes were observed in the strength of the expansion versus patch-test correlation and in the threshold at which the correlation became significant.

This clonotype was observed many times. Which antigen it targets is not known. No much larger clone exists at a distance of one base, and base qualities are not known. The intended sense of this specimen's time point label: patch test 3, about 24 weeks after DPC sensitization. The meaning of the sample's treatment or condition label: therapeutic diphenylcyclopropenone sensitization with weekly scalp DPC. At every patch-test visit, the blood draw took place before the patch test was put on. Patients were eligible if aged 18 to 70, diagnosed with alopecia and judged suitable for DPC therapy, and pregnant patients were excluded. Total RNA was extracted from unfractionated whole blood that had been collected in Tempus Blood RNA tubes. Library preparation employed RACE. These reads were obtained on a NextSeq 500. Library preparation attached unique molecular identifiers to individual cDNA molecules for quantitative, reproducible TCR counting. Both TCR alpha and TCR beta chains were sequenced from each blood RNA sample. Turning to the authors' computational methods: A median of about 87,000 TCRs per sample was observed, with a range of about 20,000 to 750,000. V, J and CDR3 annotation of the TCR reads was carried out using the Decombinator software suite. To make PS versus PT1 abundance plots, every sample was subsampled to the same number of TCRs (28,000). TCRs were defined as expanded if absent before sensitization and observed at least eight times at the 2-week time point. TCRdb trimmed the raw reads at Q25, called clones with MiXCR and kept productive beta chains. Every CDR3 protein is listed once, alongside the most common genes and DNA of its rows. The V and J calls follow TCRdb's processing rather than the paper's. The sample data list about 170,000 distinct CDR3 sequences, and 25% to 35% of these were observed just once. 2% to 2.5% of the sample rests with the top ten.

The V end loses 3 bases and the J end loses 8 bases, and a stretch of 20 bases separates them. Per the germline V gene, MDHEN is the CDR1 and SYDVKM is the CDR2. CDR3 length: 15 amino acids, cysteine to phenylalanine. CDR3 DNA is the only sequence kept; it has 45 bases, read in frame from the first base. The input for sequencing was whole blood, taken in connection with sensitization to the hapten diphenylcyclopropenone (DPC). The V gene is TRBV28 and the J gene is TRBJ2-7; the D gene identity is not certain. The clonotype originates from a woman between 18 and 29 years old with alopecia areata. Some clones in this sample may be carry-over from other donors' samples. The CDR3 protein: CASSFRPPAVQKQYF. The nucleotides read TGTGCCAGCAGTTTTCGCCCCCCCGCGGTCCAGAAGCAGTACTTC.